These 12 T cell receptor beta chains were all obtained from the same sample, sequenced in a study of cytomegalovirus exposure and HLA in healthy donors. The PCR was carried out with 60 Vbeta primers and 13 Jbeta primers. The repertoire was sequenced with immunoSEQ multiplex PCR; TCRdb's copy has only in-frame clones and lacks some. This sample has some 140,000 clones, with approximately 80% found just once. The sequenced material came from PBMCs. The receptors stem from a woman between 40 and 55 years old in good health and CMV-seropositive.

V and J are TRBV11-1 and TRBJ2-1; TRBD2 matches at 9 bases. Germline CDR1 is SGHAT and CDR2 is FQDESV (reference sequence). The V gene end was trimmed by 5 bases and the J gene end by 7 bases; junction bases not matched to a gene: 9. There are 15 residues in the CDR3. Here the CDR3 DNA reads TGTGCCAGCAGCCGTCTAGCGGGGAGTCAGAATGAGCAGTTCTTC. This sequence encodes CASSRLAGSQNEQFF.

V and J are TRBV10-2 and TRBJ2-7; D is uncertain. The V and J ends lost 11 bases and 0 bases respectively, with 11 bases between them. This CDR3 has 12 amino acids. Per germline, CDR1 WSHSY and CDR2 SAAADI. The CDR3 bases are TGCGCCTCTGCGGCGAGCTCCTACGAGCAGTACTTC. It is translated as CASAASSYEQYF.

The chain couples TRBV11-3 to TRBJ2-7; 9 bases match TRBD2. CDR1 SGHNT and CDR2 YENEEA come from the germline V gene. Trimming cost V 3 bases and J 6 bases; bases outside gene matches: 6. The CDR3 loop spans 14 amino acids. The DNA for the CDR3 is TGTGCCAGCAGCTTCAAGCGGGAGGTCTTCGAGCAGTACTTC. The encoded protein is CASSFKREVFEQYF.

The chain is built from TRBV5-5 and TRBJ1-1, with TRBD1 as a possible D gene (5 bases). V lost 3 bases, J lost 0 bases, and 12 bases lay in between. The CDR3 contains 15 residues. Germline V gives CDR1 SGHKS, CDR2 YYEKEE (reference sequence). The CDR3 loop reads CASSSQGSMNTEAFF. DNA for the CDR3: TGTGCCAGCAGCTCCCAGGGTTCCATGAACACTGAAGCTTTCTTT. Complete variable domain (other parts from reference TRBV5-5 and TRBJ1-1): DAGVTQSPTHLIKTRGQQVTLRCSPISGHKSVSWYQQVLGQGPQFIFQYYEKEERGRGNFPDRFSARQFPNYSSELNVNALLLGDSALYLCASSSQGSMNTEAFFGQGTRLTVV.

The chain links TRBV7-9 to TRBJ2-7, with D possibly TRBD1 on 6 matching bases. Germline values: CDR1 SEHNR, CDR2 FQNEAQ (reference sequence). V lost 1 base and J lost 0, with 16 bases in between. The CDR3 spans 17 residues. In DNA, the CDR3 is TGTGCCAGCAGCTTAGACAGGGATAGCTGGGGCTCCTACGAGCAGTACTTC. Encoded protein: CASSLDRDSWGSYEQYF.

V gene TRBV29-1 combines with J gene TRBJ2-7; 7 bases agree with TRBD1. Per the germline V gene, CDR1 is SQVTM and CDR2 is ANQGSEA. The trim removed 4 bases at V and 3 bases at J, leaving 3 bases unmatched. The CDR3 spans 12 residues. The CDR3 loop reads CSVAPGGYEQYF. The CDR3 DNA is TGCAGCGTTGCCCCAGGGGGCTACGAGCAGTACTTC.

The chain employs TRBV28 and TRBJ2-7; TRBD2 matches 10 bases. J gave up 0 bases and V 6 bases, and 8 bases lay outside the gene matches. This CDR3 has 16 amino acids. Germline CDR1 MDHEN, CDR2 SYDVKM. DNA of the CDR3: TGTGCCAGCAGATCAACCGGGACTAGCGACTCCTACGAGCAGTACTTC. Translated: CASRSTGTSDSYEQYF.

This clone showed up just a few times. This rearrangement joins TRBV14 to TRBJ1-1, with D tentatively TRBD1 (6 bases). The germline V and J ends were trimmed by 4 bases and 11 bases, with 20 bases remaining between them. CDR1 is SGHDN, CDR2 FVKESK, per germline. This CDR3 region has 14 residues. CDR3: CASSRGGHPGLAFF. CDR3 coding DNA: TGTGCCAGCAGCCGAGGGGGACACCCCGGCTTGGCTTTCTTT.

The chain links TRBV6-5 to TRBJ1-2; D ambiguous. CDR1 and CDR2 from the germline V gene are MNHEY and SVGAGI. V dropped 1 base and J dropped 4 bases, with 13 bases sitting between them. The CDR3 runs 15 residues. For the CDR3, the DNA is TGTGCCAGCAGTTACTGGGCAGGAACAACCTATGGCTACACCTTC. Its translation: CASSYWAGTTYGYTF.

The rearrangement joins TRBV5-1 to TRBJ2-6; unclear D gene. CDR1 and CDR2 from the germline V gene are SGHRS and YFSETQ. This CDR3 is 14 amino acids long. The V end lost 4 bases, the J end lost 1 base, and 6 bases lay between the germline ends. This CDR3 is CASSPISGANVLTF. The CDR3 DNA reads TGCGCCAGCAGCCCTATTTCTGGGGCCAACGTCCTGACTTTC.

The CDR3 bases are TGTGCCACCAGCAGACGTTCTATTTTCGGACAGGGGCGTCCGTCTGGAAACACCATATATTTT. Residues: CATSRRSIFGQGRPSGNTIYF. V usage is TRBV15 and J usage is TRBJ1-3, with 9 bases lining up with TRBD1. The CDR3 loop spans 21 amino acids. Germline loops: CDR1 LNHNV, CDR2 YYDKDF (reference sequence). Trimming at V came to 2 bases and at J to 1 base, leaving 18 bases not matched to a gene.

This clone has more than one count but fewer than ten. The chain carries TRBV9 and TRBJ2-5; a possible D gene is TRBD1 (7 bases). The CDR3 covers 15 residues. V was shortened by 4 bases and J by 4 bases, with 17 bases between the two germline ends. Germline V gene lookup returns CDR1 SGDLS and CDR2 YYNGEE. Here the CDR3 DNA reads TGTGCCAGCAGCTCACAGGAGGGGGCGCGAGAGACCCAGTACTTC. Its translation is CASSSQEGARETQYF.